Detailed here is one T cell receptor (beta chain). No antigen is known for it. This sample was included in a study of early T cells in non-severe SARS-CoV-2 infection. Study-wide findings and caveats: VDJdb-based annotation leaned toward anti-spike CD8 responses and missed private and CD4 specificities.

As part of library construction, unique molecular identifiers were attached to individual cDNA molecules. A single record per CDR3 protein comes from TCRdb applying MiXCR to the 5' RACE reads. The sample lists 55,000 or so distinct CDR3 sequences, roughly 10% seen once, with about a tenth in the top ten. Germline CDR1 SGHRS, CDR2 YFSETQ. J lost 3 bases, V lost 4 bases, and 5 bases had no gene match. The CDR3 runs 14 residues. The J gene is TRBJ2-7, the V gene TRBV5-1; 9 bases agree with TRBD1. The receptor was isolated from an adult who was a healthcare worker with PCR-confirmed SARS-CoV-2 infection or an uninfected control (not recorded which). Sample: whole blood. Written as DNA, the CDR3 is TGCGCCAGCAGCCACTGGGACAGGGACTACGAGCAGTACTTC. It codes for CASSHWDRDYEQYF.